The 26 T cell receptor beta chains presented below share a single source sample, sequenced in a study of response to subunit inactivated influenza vaccine. Using its own MiXCR run on the RT-PCR reads, TCRdb lists one record per CDR3 protein. The table has 650,000 to 700,000 distinct CDR3 sequences, about a sixth seen once. The source material was PBMCs from blood, sampled 11 to 12 days after vaccination. The receptors originated from a man between 50 and 59 years old who received an inactivated influenza vaccine.

This clonotype was observed a few times. The chain carries TRBV7-9 and TRBJ2-7; tentative D call: TRBD1 (5 bases). The CDR3 runs 14 residues. With 2 bases removed from V and 6 bases from J, the gap between germline ends came to 14 bases. Germline V lookup: CDR1 SEHNR, CDR2 FQNEAQ (reference sequence). As DNA, the CDR3 is TGTGCCAGCAGCTTACCTGGACACCCGGGCGAGCAGTACTTC. Residues: CASSLPGHPGEQYF.

This clonotype occurred many times. V is TRBV20-1 and J is TRBJ2-1, with TRBD2 matching 9 bases. Per germline, CDR1 DFQATT and CDR2 SNEGSKA (reference sequence). V shed 1 base, J shed 7 bases, and the junction held 8 bases outside the gene matches. The length of the CDR3 is 15 residues. DNA of the CDR3: TGCAGTGCTAGAGGATTTCTGAGCGGGGGGAATGAGCAGTTCTTC. This gives the protein CSARGFLSGGNEQFF.

The sample holds a few counts of this clonotype. The chain is built from TRBV20-1 and TRBJ2-5, with TRBD2 as a possible D gene (6 bases). This CDR3 spans 13 amino acids. Germline V gene lookup returns CDR1 DFQATT and CDR2 SNEGSKA (reference sequence). The V gene lost 0 bases and the J gene lost 5 bases, with 10 bases spanning the gap. The CDR3 reads CSARDSGRETQYF. The CDR3 region has the DNA TGCAGTGCTAGAGATTCGGGGAGGGAGACCCAGTACTTC.

This clonotype has a handful of counts. The J gene is TRBJ1-2, the V gene TRBV11-2; TRBD1 matches 8 bases. The V segment lost 3 bases and the J segment 4 bases; nucleotides outside the gene matches: 7. This CDR3 has 15 residues. The germline gives CDR1 SGHAT, CDR2 FQNNGV. In nucleotides, the CDR3 is TGTGCCAGCAGCTTTGGCGGGACAGGCAGCTATGGCTACACCTTC. This encodes CASSFGGTGSYGYTF. The full variable domain, rest sourced from reference TRBV11-2 and TRBJ1-2, is EAGVAQSPRYKIIEKRQSVAFWCNPISGHATLYWYQQILGQGPKLLIQFQNNGVVDDSQLPKDRFSAERLKGVDSTLKIQPAKLEDSAVYLCASSFGGTGSYGYTFGSGTRLTVV.

This clonotype has a count of ten or more. V gene TRBV5-1 combines with J gene TRBJ2-2; D uncertain. Germline-derived CDR1 and CDR2 are SGHRS and YFSETQ. The ends were cut back, 4 bases at V and 7 bases at J, with 8 bases in the middle. The CDR3 contains 12 residues. The CDR3 nucleotides are TGCGCCAGCAGCCTGCGTGGCGGGGAGCTGTTTTTT. This translates into CASSLRGGELFF.

This clonotype has just one count. CDR3 protein: CASSEEPGQGADTQYF. CDR3 DNA: TGTGCCAGCAGTGAGGAACCGGGACAGGGCGCAGATACGCAGTATTTT. The rearrangement joins TRBV2 to TRBJ2-3, with 9 bases aligning to TRBD1. This CDR3 is built from 16 residues. V lost 3 bases and J lost 4; bases outside the gene matches: 8. The germline V gene has CDR1 SNHLY and CDR2 FYNNEI.

The chain couples TRBV15 to TRBJ1-6, with 8 bases aligning to TRBD1. Trimming removed 2 bases from V and 14 bases from J; junction bases left unmatched: 2. The germline gives CDR1 LNHNV, CDR2 YYDKDF (reference sequence). The length of the CDR3 is 12 residues. In DNA form, the CDR3 reads TGTGCCACCAGCAGATTGGACAGGGCCCTCCACTTT. This codes for CATSRLDRALHF.

There are a few counts of this clonotype. This chain connects TRBV5-1 to TRBJ2-7; 9 nucleotides align to TRBD1. The CDR3 is made up of 14 amino acids. V was pared by 3 bases and J by 5 bases, with 6 bases of the junction left unmatched. CDR1 and CDR2 (germline): SGHRS, YFSETQ. Here the CDR3 reads CASSWEGQGNEQYF. In DNA form, the CDR3 reads TGCGCCAGCAGCTGGGAGGGACAGGGCAACGAGCAGTACTTC.

This clonotype was recorded once. V gene TRBV12-3 or TRBV12-4 combines with J gene TRBJ1-6; D possibly corresponds to TRBD1 (6 bases). Trimming pared 6 bases from V and 5 bases from J, leaving 14 bases between. The CDR3 has 15 amino acids. The CDR3 spells CASSNTGYNNSPLHF. The CDR3 DNA reads as TGTGCCAGCAGCAATACAGGGTATAATAATTCACCCCTCCACTTT.

The chain combines TRBV4-2 with TRBJ2-1, with 9 bases identical to TRBD2. Germline CDR1 is LGHNA and CDR2 is YNFKEQ. The CDR3 totals 16 residues. V dropped 3 bases and J dropped 6; count of bases not matched to a gene: 9. The CDR3 here is CASSQTLAGFLNEQFF. CDR3 nucleotide sequence: TGTGCCAGCAGCCAGACACTAGCGGGCTTTCTCAATGAGCAGTTCTTC.

This clonotype was counted at least ten times. The chain links TRBV12-3 or TRBV12-4 to TRBJ2-1, with a possible D match to TRBD2 (7 bases). The CDR3 is 15 amino acids. Deletions cut 5 bases from V and 1 base from J, with 12 bases between. CDR3 protein: CASSPGGRSYNEQFF. In DNA, the CDR3 is TGTGCCAGCAGTCCGGGGGGCCGGTCCTACAATGAGCAGTTCTTC.

V usage is TRBV7-9 and J usage is TRBJ1-3; D is ambiguous. The CDR3 runs to 15 residues. Per the germline V gene, CDR1 is SEHNR and CDR2 is FQNEAQ (reference sequence). The germline V and J ends were trimmed by 5 bases and 0 bases, with 11 bases remaining between them. The CDR3 DNA reads TGTGCCAGCAGCCCGTCTCCGTCCTCTGGAAACACCATATATTTT. Protein: CASSPSPSSGNTIYF.

The gene calls are TRBV5-5 and TRBJ2-7; the match to TRBD2 covers 14 bases. Germline V gene data show CDR1 as SGHKS and CDR2 as YYEKEE (reference sequence). This CDR3 region has 15 residues. Germline trimming cut 4 bases from V and 9 bases from J; bases unmatched to any gene: 9. CDR3 in amino acids: CASSPGTSGRGGQYF. The CDR3 nucleotides are TGTGCCAGCAGCCCTGGGACTAGCGGGAGAGGCGGGCAGTACTTC.

The chain employs TRBV15 and TRBJ2-3; 10 positions agree with TRBD2. There are 17 residues in the CDR3. CDR1 LNHNV and CDR2 YYDKDF come from the germline V gene (reference sequence). V shed 0 bases and J 7 bases; nucleotides not matched to a gene: 10. The CDR3 loop is CATSRDIPPGLANTQYF. As DNA, the CDR3 is TGTGCCACCAGCAGAGATATACCTCCGGGACTAGCGAATACGCAGTATTTT.

This rearrangement joins TRBV6-6 to TRBJ2-2, with D maybe TRBD2 (6 bases). Looked up from germline, CDR1 is MNHNY and CDR2 is SVGAGI (reference sequence). The CDR3 is 12 amino acids. V lost 5 bases to trimming and J lost 6 bases, with 7 bases between them. In nucleotides, the CDR3 is TGTGCCAGCAGTATAGCGGCCGGGGAGCTGTTTTTT. Translating it yields CASSIAAGELFF.

This clonotype showed up just a few times. The chain employs TRBV2 and TRBJ2-7; D gene unclear. Trimming removed 6 bases from V and 5 bases from J, with 14 bases in between. Looked up from germline, CDR1 is SNHLY and CDR2 is FYNNEI. The CDR3 totals 13 residues. CDR3 region: CASRMWGINEQYF. In nucleotides, the CDR3 is TGTGCCAGCAGGATGTGGGGTATAAACGAGCAGTACTTC.

The J gene is TRBJ2-1, the V gene TRBV29-1; D is uncertain. The CDR3 spans 13 residues. The germline CDR1 and CDR2 sequences are SQVTM and ANQGSEA. The V end lost 0 bases, the J end lost 9 bases, and 12 bases lay between the germline ends. CDR3 loop: CSVEDLGTGEQFF. As DNA, the CDR3 is TGCAGCGTTGAAGATCTGGGTACGGGTGAGCAGTTCTTC.

This clonotype occurred a few times. The chain couples TRBV6-5 to TRBJ1-3, with D perhaps matching TRBD1 (6 bases). Germline assignment: CDR1 MNHEY and CDR2 SVGAGI. The ends were cut back, 0 bases at V and 4 bases at J, with 13 bases in the middle. There are 16 residues in the CDR3. Written as DNA, the CDR3 is TGTGCCAGCAGTTACTCGCCGGGGGCTCTAGGAAACACCATATATTTT. Translation: CASSYSPGALGNTIYF.

The V gene is TRBV14, the J gene TRBJ2-2; D perhaps matches TRBD1 (6 bases). The CDR3 is 15 residues long. Germline V CDR1 and CDR2: SGHDN, FVKESK. Between the trimmed V and J ends, which lost 4 bases and 3 bases, there was a span of 12 bases. CDR3 bases: TGTGCCAGCAGCCGAAACAGGGCCGACACCGGGGAGCTGTTTTTT. Its translation is CASSRNRADTGELFF. The full variable domain, with the rest looked up from reference TRBV14 and TRBJ2-2, is EAGVTQFPSHSVIEKGQTVTLRCDPISGHDNLYWYRRVMGKEIKFLLHFVKESKQDESGMPNNRFLAERTGGTYSTLKVQPAELEDSGVYFCASSRNRADTGELFFGEGSRLTVL.

This clonotype has a count of ten or more. The genes are TRBV20-1 and TRBJ2-5; perhaps D is TRBD1 or TRBD2 (5 bases each). The ends were cut back, 6 bases at V and 1 base at J, with 12 bases in the middle. There are 13 residues in the CDR3. Germline V gene data show CDR1 as DFQATT and CDR2 as SNEGSKA (reference sequence). CDR3 region: CSATGTPQETQYF. The CDR3 coding sequence is TGCAGTGCCACCGGGACCCCCCAAGAGACCCAGTACTTC.

The chain combines TRBV29-1 with TRBJ2-5; the D gene is possibly TRBD1 (5 bases). CDR1 and CDR2 from the germline V gene are SQVTM and ANQGSEA. The CDR3 runs to 11 residues. Trimming shortened V by 8 bases and J by 5 bases, and 12 bases separated the two germline ends. CDR3 in DNA: TGCAGCTCAGGGCCATTGGAGACCCAGTACTTC. This gives the protein CSSGPLETQYF. The variable domain in full, with the rest retrieved from reference TRBV29-1 and TRBJ2-5, is SAVISQKPSRDICQRGTSLTIQCQVDSQVTMMFWYRQQPGQSLTLIATANQGSEATYESGFVIDKFPISRPNLTFSTLTVSNMSPEDSSIYLCSSGPLETQYFGPGTRLLVL.

This clonotype has more than one count but fewer than ten. The J gene is TRBJ2-7, the V gene TRBV5-1; 11 bases agree with TRBD2. The CDR3 totals 17 residues. The V and J ends lost 0 bases and 2 bases, in that order; junction bases with no gene match: 7. CDR1 SGHRS and CDR2 YFSETQ come from the germline V gene. The CDR3 DNA follows: TGCGCCAGCAGCTTGGCGGTCCGACTAGCGGGAACCTACGAGCAGTACTTC. It translates to CASSLAVRLAGTYEQYF.

About this clonotype: A read error may produce the germline difference seen at one junction end. This chain links TRBV7-8 with TRBJ2-7, with 12 bases that match TRBD1. CDR3 size: 18 residues. Germline assignment: CDR1 SGHVS and CDR2 FQNEAQ. CDR3 protein: CASSSTGTGGAGNPGNDF. The CDR3, as DNA: TGTGCCAGCAGCTCTACCGGGACAGGGGGCGCGGGCAACCCGGGCAACGACTTC.

This rearrangement joins TRBV4-2 to TRBJ2-7; unclear D gene. The CDR3 spans 14 residues. V shed 4 bases and J shed 1 base, with 11 bases lying between them. CDR1 LGHNA and CDR2 YNFKEQ come from the germline V gene. This chain's CDR3 is CASSPEAVSYEQYF. The CDR3 region has the DNA TGTGCCAGCAGCCCCGAGGCGGTTTCCTACGAGCAGTACTTC.

The chain couples TRBV5-1 to TRBJ2-5; D not resolved. Germline values: CDR1 SGHRS, CDR2 YFSETQ. Deletions cut 2 bases from V and 1 base from J, with 6 bases between. The length of the CDR3 is 13 residues. CDR3 residues: CASSFYTQETQYF. For the CDR3, the DNA is TGCGCCAGCAGCTTTTATACCCAAGAGACCCAGTACTTC. Full variable domain (rest looked up from reference TRBV5-1 and TRBJ2-5): KAGVTQTPRYLIKTRGQQVTLSCSPISGHRSVSWYQQTPGQGLQFLFEYFSETQRNKGNFPGRFSGRQFSNSRSEMNVSTLELGDSALYLCASSFYTQETQYFGPGTRLLVL.

The chain carries TRBV14 and TRBJ2-7; perhaps TRBD1 as D (5 bases). The CDR3 consists of 14 residues. CDR1 and CDR2 from the germline V gene are SGHDN and FVKESK. V was trimmed by 4 bases and J by 3 bases, leaving 13 bases between them. Here the CDR3 reads CASSPRVSNYEQYF. Here the CDR3 DNA reads TGTGCCAGCAGCCCCAGGGTTTCTAACTACGAGCAGTACTTC.